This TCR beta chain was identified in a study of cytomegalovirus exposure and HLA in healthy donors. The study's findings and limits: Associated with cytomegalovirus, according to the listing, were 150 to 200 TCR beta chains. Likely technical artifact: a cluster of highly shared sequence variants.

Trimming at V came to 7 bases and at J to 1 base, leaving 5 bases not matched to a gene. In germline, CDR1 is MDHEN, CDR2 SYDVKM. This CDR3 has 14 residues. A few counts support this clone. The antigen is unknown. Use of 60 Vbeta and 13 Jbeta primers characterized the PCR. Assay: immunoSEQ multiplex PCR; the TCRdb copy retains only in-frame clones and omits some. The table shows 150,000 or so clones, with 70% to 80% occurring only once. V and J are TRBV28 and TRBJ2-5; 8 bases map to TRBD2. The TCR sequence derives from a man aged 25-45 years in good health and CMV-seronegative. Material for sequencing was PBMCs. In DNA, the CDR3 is TGTGCCAGCACGGGCGGGGGGCCCCAAGAGACCCAGTACTTC. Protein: CASTGGGPQETQYF.